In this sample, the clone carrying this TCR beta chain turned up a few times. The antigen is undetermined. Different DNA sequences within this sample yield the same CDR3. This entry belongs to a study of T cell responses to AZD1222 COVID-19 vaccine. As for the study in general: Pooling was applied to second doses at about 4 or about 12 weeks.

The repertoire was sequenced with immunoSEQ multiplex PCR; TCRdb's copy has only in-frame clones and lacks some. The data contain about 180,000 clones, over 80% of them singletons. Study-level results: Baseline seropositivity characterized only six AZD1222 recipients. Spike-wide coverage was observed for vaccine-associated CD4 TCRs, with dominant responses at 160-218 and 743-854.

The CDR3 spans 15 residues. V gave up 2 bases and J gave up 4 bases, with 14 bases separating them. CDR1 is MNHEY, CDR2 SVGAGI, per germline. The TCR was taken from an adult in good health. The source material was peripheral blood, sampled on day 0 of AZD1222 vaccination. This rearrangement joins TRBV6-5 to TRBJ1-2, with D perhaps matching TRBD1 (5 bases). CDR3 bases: TGTGCCAGCAGTTACAGCATACAAGGGGCCTATGGCTACACCTTC. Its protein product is CASSYSIQGAYGYTF.